Below, 31 T cell receptor beta chains from the same sample are listed, as sequenced in a study of spatial heterogeneity in lung cancer. This sample's time point: sample taken at primary tumor resection. From tumor, nontumor lung or frozen PBMC, whole RNA was taken unsorted for sequencing. MiXCR, run by TCRdb on the 5' RACE reads, gives a single entry per CDR3 protein. The table lists approximately 52,000 distinct CDR3 sequences, roughly 7% of them singletons. The source was PBMCs, collected at surgery. Source of these receptors: a female donor with early-stage non-small cell lung cancer.

This clonotype was seen at least ten times. The genes are TRBV13 and TRBJ1-1; 7 bases agree with TRBD1. CDR1 PRHDT and CDR2 FYEKMQ come from the germline V gene (reference sequence). The CDR3 loop spans 15 amino acids. The ends lost 5 bases at V and 4 bases at J; junction bases unmatched: 10. The CDR3 loop is CASSLTTGSSTEAFF. The DNA for the CDR3 is TGTGCCAGCAGCCTTACGACAGGGTCGAGCACTGAAGCTTTCTTT.

This clonotype showed up just a few times. The chain combines TRBV29-1 with TRBJ2-3, with 13 bases lining up with TRBD2. The ends lost 7 bases at V and 1 base at J; junction bases unmatched: 2. The CDR3 sequence is 14 residues long. Germline CDR1 and CDR2: SQVTM and ANQGSEA. The chain's CDR3 is CSGGTSGGTDTQYF. CDR3 DNA: TGCAGCGGGGGGACTAGCGGGGGCACAGATACGCAGTATTTT.

The table lists this clonotype with many counts. The chain carries TRBV7-9 and TRBJ2-2, with D possibly TRBD2 on 5 matching bases. CDR1 is SEHNR, CDR2 FQNEAQ, per germline (reference sequence). This CDR3 region has 15 residues. V gave up 3 bases and J gave up 5 bases, with 13 bases separating them. In nucleotides, the CDR3 is TGTGCCAGCAGCTTTGGCGGACTGACAACCGGGGAGCTGTTTTTT. This codes for CASSFGGLTTGELFF. Full variable domain (missing parts from reference TRBV7-9 and TRBJ2-2): DTGVSQNPRHKITKRGQNVTFRCDPISEHNRLYWYRQTLGQGPEFLTYFQNEAQLEKSRLLSDRFSAERPKGSFSTLEIQRTEQGDSAMYLCASSFGGLTTGELFFGEGSRLTVL.

This clonotype was seen many times. This chain links TRBV5-4 with TRBJ2-1, with TRBD2 identical over 8 bases. This CDR3 contains 15 residues. Germline assignment: CDR1 SGHNT and CDR2 YYREEE (reference sequence). V was clipped by 3 bases and J by 2 bases; unmatched bases: 4. As DNA, the CDR3 is TGTGCCAGCAGCTATCCGGGGGGGACCTACAATGAGCAGTTCTTC. This translates into CASSYPGGTYNEQFF. Variable domain in full (rest from reference TRBV5-4 and TRBJ2-1): ETGVTQSPTHLIKTRGQQVTLRCSSQSGHNTVSWYQQALGQGPQFIFQYYREEENGRGNFPPRFSGLQFPNYSSELNVNALELDDSALYLCASSYPGGTYNEQFFGPGTRLTVL.

The sample holds many counts of this clonotype. The chain carries TRBV6-6 and TRBJ2-5; D is undetermined. V was clipped by 8 bases and J by 3 bases, with 10 bases between them. The CDR3 length is 12 residues. CDR1 MNHNY and CDR2 SVGAGI come from the germline V gene (reference sequence). The CDR3 DNA reads as TGTGCCAGCGGAACAGAGGAAGAGACCCAGTACTTC. Protein sequence: CASGTEEETQYF.

This clonotype was detected only a few times. This chain uses TRBV20-1 with TRBJ2-1; D call uncertain. Germline CDR1 DFQATT, CDR2 SNEGSKA (reference sequence). The CDR3 covers 13 residues. The V end was cut by 0 bases, the J end by 8 bases, with 11 bases between. CDR3 DNA sequence: TGCAGTGCTAGAGATATAGGGCGGTATGAGCAGTTCTTC. This encodes CSARDIGRYEQFF.

The chain joins TRBV11-1 to TRBJ2-1; TRBD1 matches 8 bases. Germline V gene sequence: CDR1 SGHAT, CDR2 FQDESV (reference sequence). With V trimmed by 1 base and J by 6 bases, 8 bases remained unmatched. This CDR3 has 16 residues. This CDR3 is CASSLEYSGGSNEQFF. The CDR3 bases are TGTGCCAGCAGCTTAGAGTACTCAGGGGGCTCCAATGAGCAGTTCTTC. Full variable domain (missing parts from reference TRBV11-1 and TRBJ2-1): EAEVAQSPRYKITEKSQAVAFWCDPISGHATLYWYRQILGQGPELLVQFQDESVVDDSQLPKDRFSAERLKGVDSTLKIQPAELGDSAMYLCASSLEYSGGSNEQFFGPGTRLTVL.

This clonotype was counted between two and nine times. At one of its ends the junction is not consistent with the germline gene, which may arise from a read error. The chain links TRBV7-9 to TRBJ2-2; TRBD2 matches 7 bases. CDR3 size: 15 residues. Germline loops: CDR1 SEHNR, CDR2 FQNEAQ (reference sequence). This chain's CDR3 is CASSPRGVPTGGLFF. Written as DNA, the CDR3 is TGTGCCAGCAGCCCTCGGGGGGTCCCCACCGGGGGGCTGTTTTTT.

The chain carries TRBV28 and TRBJ2-3; 8 nucleotides align to TRBD1. CDR1 and CDR2 from the germline V gene are MDHEN and SYDVKM. J was trimmed by 9 bases and V by 6 bases; bases with no gene match: 8. CDR3 length equals 13 residues. The CDR3 loop reads CASSWTGIETQYF. CDR3 in DNA: TGTGCCAGCAGCTGGACAGGGATTGAAACGCAGTATTTT.

The sample holds many counts of this clonotype. The rearrangement uses TRBV28 and TRBJ2-7; TRBD2 agrees at 14 bases. Germline CDR1 MDHEN, CDR2 SYDVKM. Trimming at V came to 6 bases and at J to 2 bases, leaving 9 bases not matched to a gene. The CDR3 is made up of 17 amino acids. The CDR3 coding sequence is TGTGCCAGCAGCGCCGGACTAGCGGGGGGACTTACCTACGAGCAGTACTTC. This translates into CASSAGLAGGLTYEQYF.

This clonotype came up many times. The chain joins TRBV2 to TRBJ2-1, with D unclear. The CDR3 covers 13 residues. Germline V gene sequence: CDR1 SNHLY, CDR2 FYNNEI. Trimming pared 4 bases from V and 4 bases from J, leaving 8 bases between. CDR3 sequence reads: CASSVGVYNEQFF. Written as DNA, the CDR3 is TGTGCCAGCAGTGTGGGTGTTTACAATGAGCAGTTCTTC.

The table lists this clonotype with many counts. The V call is TRBV29-1, the J call TRBJ2-7; D uncertain. Germline-derived CDR1 and CDR2 are SQVTM and ANQGSEA. With 4 bases removed from V and 3 bases from J, the gap between germline ends came to 10 bases. The CDR3 is made up of 12 amino acids. The CDR3 nucleotides are TGCAGCGTTGTGAACGATATCTACGAGCAGTACTTC. This codes for CSVVNDIYEQYF.

This clonotype was found many times. This rearrangement joins TRBV7-2 to TRBJ1-2; TRBD1 is a possible D gene (6 bases). Trimming removed 1 base from V and 1 base from J, with 10 bases in between. Germline CDR1 and CDR2: SGHTA and FQGNSA. The CDR3 runs to 15 residues. In DNA, the CDR3 is TGTGCCAGCAGCTTAGGCAAGGACAGTAACTATGGCTACACCTTC. Translating it yields CASSLGKDSNYGYTF.

There are many counts of this clonotype. The gene calls are TRBV20-1 and TRBJ2-7, with no clear D. The germline CDR1 and CDR2 sequences are DFQATT and SNEGSKA (reference sequence). This CDR3 has 14 amino acids. The V and J ends lost 0 bases and 7 bases respectively, with 16 bases between them. The CDR3 reads CSARDLTTGEEQYF. CDR3 nucleotides: TGCAGTGCTAGAGATCTGACAACTGGGGAAGAGCAGTACTTC.

CDR3 residues: CASSASNPSGPTDTQYF. CDR3 nucleotide sequence: TGTGCCAGCAGCGCGTCTAACCCTAGCGGACCCACAGATACGCAGTATTTT. This chain uses TRBV9 with TRBJ2-3, with 7 bases aligning to TRBD2. V was clipped by 3 bases and J by 2 bases; unmatched bases: 12. This CDR3 is built from 17 residues. Germline loops: CDR1 SGDLS, CDR2 YYNGEE.

This clonotype was observed at least ten times. CDR3 in amino acids: CARPRGLGNCLRQETQYF. In nucleotides, the CDR3 is TGCGCCCGACCGCGGGGATTGGGGAATTGTCTTCGGCAAGAGACCCAGTACTTC. V gene TRBV23-1 combines with J gene TRBJ2-5, with D possibly TRBD2 on 6 matching bases. TRBV23-1 is recorded as an ORF, its role being uncertain. V lost 11 bases to trimming and J lost 2 bases, with 30 bases between them. The CDR3 covers 18 residues.

The table lists this clonotype with many counts. This chain links TRBV7-9 with TRBJ2-5; no clear D gene. V lost 11 bases to trimming and J lost 2 bases, with 12 bases between them. The CDR3 is 12 residues long. Germline CDR1 reads SEHNR; CDR2 reads FQNEAQ (reference sequence). DNA of the CDR3: TGTGCCCCCTGGAACAGTCAAGAGACCCAGTACTTC. Translation gives CAPWNSQETQYF.

As regards this clonotype: One end of the junction fails to match germline, which may point to a read error. CDR3 sequence reads: CASRQTRGRVAGVNVLTF. In DNA form, the CDR3 reads TGTGCCAGCAGACAGACTCGGGGGAGAGTCGCTGGGGTCAACGTCCTGACTTTC. V is TRBV6-5 and J is TRBJ2-6; tentative D call: TRBD2 (6 bases). This CDR3 spans 18 amino acids. Germline lookup yields CDR1 MNHEY and CDR2 SVGAGI.

This clonotype was found many times. The chain couples TRBV18 to TRBJ1-1; no clear D gene. The CDR3 is 14 residues long. Germline CDR1 reads KGHSH; CDR2 reads LQKENI. V was clipped by 3 bases and J by 3 bases, with 11 bases between them. The CDR3 nucleotides read TGTGCCAGCTCACCGGTCGGGTTCGACACTGAAGCTTTCTTT. Translating gives CASSPVGFDTEAFF.

A few counts support this clonotype. CDR3 DNA: TGTGCCAGCAGCAAAGCCAAGTGGCAGGCCTACGAGCAGTACTTC. Its translation: CASSKAKWQAYEQYF. The V gene is TRBV6-5, the J gene TRBJ2-7; D remains ambiguous. This CDR3 has 15 amino acids. The V gene lost 6 bases and the J gene lost 2 bases, with 17 bases spanning the gap. Germline CDR1 is MNHEY and CDR2 is SVGAGI.

The CDR3 reads CASSPTLGAFF. The CDR3 nucleotides read TGTGCCAGTAGCCCGACCCTGGGAGCTTTCTTT. The V call is TRBV19, the J call TRBJ1-1; D is uncertain. CDR1 and CDR2 from the germline V gene are LNHDA and SQIVND (reference sequence). Trimming shortened V by 6 bases and J by 10 bases, and 12 bases separated the two germline ends. This CDR3 has 11 residues.

This clonotype was detected ten times or more. This rearrangement joins TRBV12-3 or TRBV12-4 to TRBJ1-5; D may be TRBD1 (5 bases). CDR3 size: 13 residues. Trimming left V 4 bases short and J 6 bases short, with 10 bases between. CDR3 amino acids: CASSSQGRQPQHF. CDR3 DNA: TGTGCCAGCAGTTCTCAGGGTCGTCAGCCCCAGCATTTT.

This clonotype was seen ten or more times. This chain connects TRBV7-6 to TRBJ2-2; the D gene could be TRBD1 or TRBD2 (5 bases each). Germline V gives CDR1 SGHVS, CDR2 FNYEAQ. The V end was cut by 3 bases, the J end by 6 bases, with 8 bases between. This CDR3 has 13 residues. CDR3 residues: CASSFQGAGELFF. Written as DNA, the CDR3 is TGTGCCAGCAGCTTTCAGGGAGCCGGGGAGCTGTTTTTT. Full variable domain (remainder filled in from reference TRBV7-6 and TRBJ2-2): GAGVSQSPRYKVTKRGQDVALRCDPISGHVSLYWYRQALGQGPEFLTYFNYEAQQDKSGLPNDRFSAERPEGSISTLTIQRTEQRDSAMYRCASSFQGAGELFFGEGSRLTVL.

The table lists this clonotype with many counts. The chain couples TRBV19 to TRBJ2-3; the match to TRBD2 covers 8 bases. V lost 7 bases and J lost 6; bases outside the gene matches: 12. The CDR3 consists of 15 residues. Germline V gene lookup returns CDR1 LNHDA and CDR2 SQIVND (reference sequence). The CDR3 reads CASNPRGGAVDTQYF. CDR3 sequence (DNA): TGTGCCAGTAACCCCCGGGGGGGGGCTGTTGATACGCAGTATTTT.

At least ten counts were recorded for this clonotype. The gene calls are TRBV28 and TRBJ2-7, with 8 nucleotides matching TRBD2. This CDR3 comprises 12 residues. With V trimmed by 10 bases and J by 5 bases, 7 bases remained unmatched. CDR1 is MDHEN and CDR2 is SYDVKM in the germline V gene. Here the CDR3 reads CAITGLAHEQYF. The CDR3 DNA sequence: TGTGCCATCACCGGACTAGCTCACGAGCAGTACTTC.

This clonotype counts as medium-sized. The chain couples TRBV29-1 to TRBJ1-2; tentative D call: TRBD1 (5 bases). CDR1 is SQVTM, CDR2 ANQGSEA, per germline. Deletions cut 2 bases from V and 6 bases from J, with 10 bases between. This CDR3 region has 12 residues. CDR3 sequence: CSVERGGDGYTF. Written as DNA, the CDR3 is TGCAGCGTTGAAAGGGGTGGTGATGGCTACACCTTC.

This clonotype has ten or more counts. This chain connects TRBV5-1 to TRBJ1-1; unclear D gene. This CDR3 has 14 amino acids. With 1 base removed from V and 1 base from J, the gap between germline ends came to 8 bases. Germline lookup yields CDR1 SGHRS and CDR2 YFSETQ. CDR3 residues: CASSLQAGNTEAFF. For the CDR3, the DNA is TGCGCCAGCAGCTTGCAGGCGGGGAACACTGAAGCTTTCTTT.

This clonotype was counted at least ten times. The chain recombines TRBV7-3 with TRBJ1-5, with D maybe TRBD1 (5 bases). V was trimmed by 5 bases and J by 5 bases, leaving 28 bases between them. This CDR3 is 19 amino acids long. Germline V gene lookup returns CDR1 SGHTA and CDR2 FQGTGA. The CDR3 reads CASSLNDSRNRDRDQPQHF. The DNA of the CDR3 is TGTGCCAGCAGCCTAAACGACAGCCGGAACCGGGACCGAGATCAGCCCCAGCATTTT.

This clonotype was observed at least ten times. V gene TRBV18 combines with J gene TRBJ2-7; no firm D call. Germline V gene sequence: CDR1 KGHSH, CDR2 LQKENI. With 2 bases removed from V and 2 bases from J, the gap between germline ends came to 7 bases. This CDR3 is 13 amino acids long. CDR3 in DNA: TGTGCCAGCTCACCATATCAGACCTACGAGCAGTACTTC. As protein: CASSPYQTYEQYF. Looking up the rest from reference TRBV18 and TRBJ2-7 gives the full variable domain: NAGVMQNPRHLVRRRGQEARLRCSPMKGHSHVYWYRQLPEEGLKFMVYLQKENIIDESGMPKERFSAEFPKEGPSILRIQQVVRGDSAAYFCASSPYQTYEQYFGPGTRLTVT.

The gene calls are TRBV14 and TRBJ2-5; tentatively, D is TRBD1 or TRBD2 (5 bases each). The V and J ends lost 2 bases and 4 bases respectively, with 17 bases between them. CDR3 size: 16 residues. Germline V gene data show CDR1 as SGHDN and CDR2 as FVKESK. In DNA form, the CDR3 reads TGTGCCAGCAGCCAATTCCGGGGCCAGCCTCCAGAGACCCAGTACTTC. It translates to CASSQFRGQPPETQYF. Combining the CDR3 with reference TRBV14 and TRBJ2-5 gives the whole variable domain EAGVTQFPSHSVIEKGQTVTLRCDPISGHDNLYWYRRVMGKEIKFLLHFVKESKQDESGMPNNRFLAERTGGTYSTLKVQPAELEDSGVYFCASSQFRGQPPETQYFGPGTRLLVL.

The table lists this clonotype with many counts. The chain combines TRBV7-2 with TRBJ2-1; TRBD2 matches at 10 bases. CDR3 length equals 17 residues. The V gene end was trimmed by 5 bases and the J gene end by 2 bases; junction bases not matched to a gene: 9. Per germline, CDR1 SGHTA and CDR2 FQGNSA. CDR3 coding DNA: TGTGCCAGCAGCATCTCCTCAAGCGGGGGGGCCTACAATGAGCAGTTCTTC. Protein sequence: CASSISSSGGAYNEQFF.